Listed below are T cell receptor beta chains from one sample, sequenced in a study of cytomegalovirus exposure and HLA in healthy donors. Some clones are missing from TCRdb's copy, which holds only in-frame ones; the method was immunoSEQ multiplex PCR. The sample includes roughly 42,000 clones. Sequencing used PBMCs. Receptors were obtained from a young man in good health and CMV-seronegative. The CDR3 runs from the conserved cysteine through the conserved F or W. The order of the fields is CDR3 length, V gene, D gene, J gene, CDR3 DNA, CDR3 protein. The D gene is left open where the match is weak.

15	TRBV4-3	NA	TRBJ2-1	TGCGCCAGCAGCCAAGAATCTGGAGTCCCCCATGAGCAGTTCTTC	CASSQESGVPHEQFF
15	TRBV25-1	TRBD1	TRBJ1-4	TGTGCCAGCAGTGGCGCAGGGGGCGTCCAAGAAAAACTGTTTTTT	CASSGAGGVQEKLFF
17	TRBV4-3	NA	TRBJ1-5	TGCGCCAGCAGCCTACTCAGGGAGGGATATGTCAATCAGCCCCAGCATTTT	CASSLLREGYVNQPQHF
16	TRBV19	NA	TRBJ2-1	TGTGCCAGTAGCCGGCGGAGGGCCCGGGGTGGCGTTGAGCAGTTCTTC	CASSRRRARGGVEQFF
13	TRBV18	NA	TRBJ1-1	TGTGCCAGCTCTGTGCAGGAGGCCACTGAAGCTTTCTTT	CASSVQEATEAFF
15	TRBV5-1	NA	TRBJ2-1	TGCGCCAGCAGCTTAGTGGCGGGGTCCTACAATGAGCAGTTCTTC	CASSLVAGSYNEQFF
15	TRBV5-1	NA	TRBJ2-3	TGCGCCAGCAGCTCTTCGGCGGGCAGGAGAGATACGCAGTATTTT	CASSSSAGRRDTQYF
14	TRBV2	TRBD1	TRBJ1-5	TGTGCCAGCAGTGACAGGACAGGGTATCAGCCCCAGCATTTT	CASSDRTGYQPQHF
14	TRBV2	TRBD2	TRBJ2-1	TGTGCCAGCAGTGCCAGCGGGAGATCCAATGAGCAGTTCTTC	CASSASGRSNEQFF
16	TRBV5-1	NA	TRBJ2-3	TGCGCCAGCAGCTTGAAACAGGGAACGGGCACAGATACGCAGTATTTT	CASSLKQGTGTDTQYF
14	TRBV30	NA	TRBJ2-7	TGTGCCTGGAGCGTCGGGGTGGGTGGCGACGAGCAGTACTTC	CAWSVGVGGDEQYF
13	TRBV29-1	TRBD1	TRBJ1-1	TGCAGCGCTGAGACCGGGACAGGGATTGAAGCTTTCTTT	CSAETGTGIEAFF
17	TRBV29-1	TRBD1	TRBJ1-4	TGCAGCGTTAGAGGACAGGGGTTTGAGGGAGAGTCGTGGAAACTGTTTTTT	CSVRGQGFEGESWKLFF
16	TRBV4-3	NA	TRBJ2-2	TGCGCCAGCAGCCGCCCCGCAGGGGCGAACACCGGGGAGCTGTTTTTT	CASSRPAGANTGELFF
12	TRBV25-1	NA	TRBJ1-2	TGTGCCAGCAGTGAACCCGGCTATGGCTACACCTTC	CASSEPGYGYTF
13	TRBV9	TRBD1	TRBJ2-7	TGTGCCAGCAGCGTCACAGGGGGCGGCGAGCAGTACTTC	CASSVTGGGEQYF
15	TRBV7-2	NA	TRBJ1-2	TGTGCCAGCAGCCTGACAGTGAATGTCAACTATGGCTACACCTTC	CASSLTVNVNYGYTF
12	TRBV30	NA	TRBJ2-5	TGTGCCTGGAGTGGCAGCCAAGAGACCCAGTACTTC	CAWSGSQETQYF
12	TRBV4-2	NA	TRBJ1-1	TGTGCCAGCAGCCAAGAGTACGGGAGGACTTTCTTT	CASSQEYGRTFF
15	TRBV29-1	NA	TRBJ2-7	TGCAGCGTTGAAGGTAGAGGGTTTGGCTCCTACGAGCAGTACTTC	CSVEGRGFGSYEQYF